Reported below is one TCR beta chain. What it recognizes is unknown. The data stem from a study of cytomegalovirus exposure and HLA in healthy donors. Across the whole study: Falling in the Caucasian-associated ancestry cluster were 81% of under 450 genotyped donors.

PCR primers comprised 60 Vbeta and 13 Jbeta primers. TCRdb keeps only in-frame clones here, not all; method: immunoSEQ multiplex PCR. Seen here are 200,000 to 250,000 clones, 85% to 90% observed once, and the top ten hold 0.9% to 1.1%. Study-wide results and caveats: In a later analysis, at a false discovery rate of 0.05, approximately 18,000 TCR beta sequences were associated with HLA alleles. Clonal expansion, a later analysis showed, was greater in HLA-associated TCR beta chains than in equally common others.

CDR1 is MGHRA, CDR2 YSYEKL, per germline. Between the trimmed V and J ends, which lost 4 bases and 1 base, there was a span of 12 bases. CDR3 size: 15 residues. The receptor's source is a young woman in good health and CMV-seronegative. The chain has TRBV4-1 and TRBJ2-3; D gene uncertain. Sequenced sample: PBMCs. This chain's CDR3 is CASSRSSLGTDTQYF. CDR3 DNA sequence: TGCGCCAGCAGCCGCAGCTCCCTAGGCACAGATACGCAGTATTTT.